This T cell receptor (beta chain) appears in the sequencing data of a study of technical replicates of blood from several donors. Clones were sequenced by immunoSEQ multiplex PCR, and TCRdb holds only the in-frame ones, with some missing. The sample has tens of thousands of clones, around 93% seen once. V shed 6 bases, J shed 3 bases, and the junction held 4 bases outside the gene matches. This CDR3 has 13 residues. In germline, CDR1 is SQVTM, CDR2 ANQGSEA. The chain recombines TRBV29-1 with TRBJ1-2, with TRBD1 matching 10 bases. The sample was T cells isolated from PBMCs. The receptor was isolated from a human donor in good health. In DNA form, the CDR3 reads TGCAGCGTCGGGACAGGGGCCGACTATGGCTACACCTTC. Protein sequence: CSVGTGADYGYTF.